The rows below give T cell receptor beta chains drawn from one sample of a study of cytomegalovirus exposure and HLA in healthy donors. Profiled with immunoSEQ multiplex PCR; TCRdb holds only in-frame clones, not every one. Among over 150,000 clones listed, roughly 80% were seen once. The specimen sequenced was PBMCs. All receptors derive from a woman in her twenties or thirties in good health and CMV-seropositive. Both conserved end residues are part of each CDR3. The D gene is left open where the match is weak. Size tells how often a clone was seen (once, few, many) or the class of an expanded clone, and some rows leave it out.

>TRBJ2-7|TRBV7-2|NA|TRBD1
TGTGCCAGCAGCCCTGCCCGGGACAGGGTCGAGCAGTACTTC
CASSPARDRVEQYF
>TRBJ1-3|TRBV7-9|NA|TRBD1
TGTGCCAGCAGCTTAGGGACAGGGGGCCAAAGCTCTGGAAACACCATATATTTT
CASSLGTGGQSSGNTIYF
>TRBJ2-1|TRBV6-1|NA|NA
TGTGCCAGCAGTGAAGCGATCCCGGCGACAGCAGGCCGAAATGAGCAGTTCTTC
CASSEAIPATAGRNEQFF
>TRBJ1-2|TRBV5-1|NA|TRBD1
TGCGCCAGCAGGTCCGGACAGGGACGTTCTGGCTACACCTTC
CASRSGQGRSGYTF
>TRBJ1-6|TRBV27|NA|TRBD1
TGTGCCAGCAGTTTAATGGGACAGGGGGCAAGGAATTCACCCCTCCACTTT
CASSLMGQGARNSPLHF
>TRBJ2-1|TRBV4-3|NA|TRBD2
TGCGCCAGCAGCCAGCTTAGCGGGGGATTTCATAATGAGCAGTTCTTC
CASSQLSGGFHNEQFF
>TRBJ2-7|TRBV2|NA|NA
TGTGCCAGCATCCAGGGTGCAACCCACGAGCAGTACTTC
CASIQGATHEQYF
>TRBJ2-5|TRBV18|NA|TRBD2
TGTGCCAGCTCACTAGCGGGGCGTGTGGAGACCCAGTACTTC
CASSLAGRVETQYF
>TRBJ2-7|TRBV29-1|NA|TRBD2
TGCAGCGTTGAAACGACTAGCGGGGGCCTACAGTACTTC
CSVETTSGGLQYF
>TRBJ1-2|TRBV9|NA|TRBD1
TGTGCCAGCAGCGCTGCCCTTGCCCGGACAGGCGCTCTCTATGGCTACACCTTC
CASSAALARTGALYGYTF
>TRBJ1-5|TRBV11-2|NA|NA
TGTGCCAGCAGCTTAGAGGTCGGGCCCCAGCATTTT
CASSLEVGPQHF
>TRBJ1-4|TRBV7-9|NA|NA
TGTGCCAGCTGGACTGCTGCAAATGAAAAACTGTTTTTT
CASWTAANEKLFF
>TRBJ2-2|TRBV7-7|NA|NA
TGTGCCAGCAGCCAACGGGGGGCCAACACCGGGGAGCTGTTTTTT
CASSQRGANTGELFF
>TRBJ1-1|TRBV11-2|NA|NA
TGTGCCAGCACCAAAGGGGGGGGAGACGGGATTAAAGCTTTCTTT
CASTKGGGDGIKAFF
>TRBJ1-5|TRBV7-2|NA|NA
TGTGCCAGCAGCTTAGAGGTGTCAGGGAGCAATCAGCCCCAGCATTTT
CASSLEVSGSNQPQHF
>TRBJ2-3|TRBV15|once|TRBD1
TGTGCCACCAGCAGGTGGTTGGACAGGGGACTCACAGATACGCAGTATTTT
CATSRWLDRGLTDTQYF
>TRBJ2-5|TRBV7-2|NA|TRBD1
TGTGCCAGCAGCTTAGCAGGGACAGTCTCCCAGACCCAGTACTTC
CASSLAGTVSQTQYF
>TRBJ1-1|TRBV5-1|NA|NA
TGCGCCAGCAGCTTGGTGATCGGGGGAGACACTGAAGCTTTCTTT
CASSLVIGGDTEAFF